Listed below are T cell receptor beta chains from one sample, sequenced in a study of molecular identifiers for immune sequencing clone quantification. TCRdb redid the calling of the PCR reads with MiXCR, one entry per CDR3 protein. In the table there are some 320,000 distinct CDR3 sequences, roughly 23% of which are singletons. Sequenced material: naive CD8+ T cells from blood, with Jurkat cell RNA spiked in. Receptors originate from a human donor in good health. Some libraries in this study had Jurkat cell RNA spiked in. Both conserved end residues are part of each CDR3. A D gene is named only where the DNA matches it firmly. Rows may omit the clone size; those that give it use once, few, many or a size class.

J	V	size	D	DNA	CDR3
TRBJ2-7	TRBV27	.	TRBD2	TGTGCCAGCAGTTTACTAGCGGGGCCCCGTTTGGACGGGCAGTACTTC	CASSLLAGPRLDGQYF
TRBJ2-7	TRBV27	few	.	TGTGCCAGCAGTTTTCGGACAGCTACCTACGAGCAGTACTTC	CASSFRTATYEQYF
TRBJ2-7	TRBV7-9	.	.	TGTGCCAGCAGCTTAGAGGGCATCGAGCAGTACTTC	CASSLEGIEQYF
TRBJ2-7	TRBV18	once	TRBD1	TGTGCCAGCTCACCAGGGGACAGGGGCTATAACTACGAGCAGTACTTC	CASSPGDRGYNYEQYF
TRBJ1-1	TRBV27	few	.	TGTGCCAGCAGTTTAATCGCGGGGAACACTGAAGCTTTCTTT	CASSLIAGNTEAFF
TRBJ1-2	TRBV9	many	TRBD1	TGTGCCAGCAGCGTAGGTAGGGACAGGGGGCAGACCTATGGCTACACCTTC	CASSVGRDRGQTYGYTF
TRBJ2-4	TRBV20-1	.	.	TGCAGAGATATTGAAACCCTAGAGATCGGGAAGATAGCCAAAAACATTCAGTACTTC	CRDIETLEIGKIAKNIQYF
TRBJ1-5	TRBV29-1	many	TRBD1	TGCAGCGCTTGGACAGGGAATATGGATCAGCCCCAGCATTTT	CSAWTGNMDQPQHF
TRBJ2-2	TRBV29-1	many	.	TGCAGCGTTGTAGGGCACGCGAACACCGGGGAGCTGTTTTTT	CSVVGHANTGELFF
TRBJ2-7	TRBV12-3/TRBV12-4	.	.	TGTGCCAGCAGCCCCGGGACCAGATACAAGCAGTACTTC	CASSPGTRYKQYF
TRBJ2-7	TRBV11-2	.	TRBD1	TGTGCCAGCAGCGCCAGGGGGCCCTACGGGCAGTACTTC	CASSARGPYGQYF
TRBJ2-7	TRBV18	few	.	TGTGCCAGCTCTCCCCCGAGAGGGGCCTACGAGCAGTACTTC	CASSPPRGAYEQYF
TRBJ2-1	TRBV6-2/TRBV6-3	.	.	TGTGCCAGCAGTTCTAACGGCCAGCAAGATGAGCAGTTCTTC	CASSSNGQQDEQFF
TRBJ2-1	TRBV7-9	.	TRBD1	TGTGCCAGCAGCCAGGGGACAGGGAAGTCCTACAATGAGCAGTTCTTC	CASSQGTGKSYNEQFF
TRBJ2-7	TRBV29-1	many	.	TGCAGCGTTGAAGATGCGCAGGCGTACGGGGAGCAGTACTTC	CSVEDAQAYGEQYF
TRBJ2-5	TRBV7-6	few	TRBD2	TGTGCCAGCAGCCTAACTAGCGGGGGGGCCCGAGAGACCCAGTACTTC	CASSLTSGGARETQYF
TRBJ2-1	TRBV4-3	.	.	TGCGCCAGCAGCCCGGGACTGGTCCGGAGCTCCTACAATGAGCAGTTCTTC	CASSPGLVRSSYNEQFF
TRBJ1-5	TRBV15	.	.	TGTGCCACCAGCAGAGATCGGGGGGCTAGGCAGCCCCAGCATTTT	CATSRDRGARQPQHF
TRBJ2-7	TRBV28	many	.	TGTGCCAGCAGTTTTGCCCCCTCCTACGAGCAGTACTTC	CASSFAPSYEQYF
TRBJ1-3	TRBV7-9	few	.	TGTGCCAGCAGTACAGCCAGTGAGTTTGGAAACACCATATATTTT	CASSTASEFGNTIYF
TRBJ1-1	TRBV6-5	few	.	TGTGCCACTGGGGGGGATTGGAACACTGAAGCTTTCTTT	CATGGDWNTEAFF
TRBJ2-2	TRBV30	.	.	TGTGCCTGGAACAGAAAGACCGGGGAGCTGTTTTTT	CAWNRKTGELFF
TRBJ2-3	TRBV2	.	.	TGTGCCAGCAGTGAACCTAGTCCGGTAAAGAAGCCGGCTAGCTACACAGATACGCAGTATTTT	CASSEPSPVKKPASYTDTQYF
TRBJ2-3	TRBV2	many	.	TGTGCCAGCAGTGGGTCGGGTGCAGAATACACAGATACGCAGTATTTT	CASSGSGAEYTDTQYF
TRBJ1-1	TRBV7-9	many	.	TGTGCCAGCAGTCCATTAAATGTTGAAGCTTTCTTT	CASSPLNVEAFF
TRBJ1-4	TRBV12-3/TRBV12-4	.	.	TGTGCCAGTAGGGCCGGTGAAAAACTGTTTTTT	CASRAGEKLFF
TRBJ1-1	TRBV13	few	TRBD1	TGTGCCAGCAGCCCCCGGGGACAGGGGGACACTGAAGCTTTCTTT	CASSPRGQGDTEAFF
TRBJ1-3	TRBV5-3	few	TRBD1	TGTGCCAGCAGCGTCGGGACAGGAGGAAACACCATATATTTT	CASSVGTGGNTIYF
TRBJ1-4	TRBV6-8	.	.	TGTGCCAGCAGTCCTCCCTCTAATGAAAAACTGTTTTTT	CASSPPSNEKLFF
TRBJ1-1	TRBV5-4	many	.	TGTGCCAGCAGCGATGGACTGCCCACTGAAGCTTTCTTT	CASSDGLPTEAFF
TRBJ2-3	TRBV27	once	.	TGTGCCAGCACTCGGGAACCCCACGGGGGCACAGATACGCAGTATTTT	CASTREPHGGTDTQYF
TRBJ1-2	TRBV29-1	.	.	TGCAGCGTTGTAGGGGGTTACTATGGCTACACCTTC	CSVVGGYYGYTF
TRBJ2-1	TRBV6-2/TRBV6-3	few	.	TGTGCCAGCAGTTATTCAGGAGACTACAATGAGCAGTTCTTC	CASSYSGDYNEQFF
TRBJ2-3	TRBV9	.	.	TGTGCCAGCAGCGTAGCTTATACTTTCGCGGCAAGCCTCACAGATACGCAGTATTTT	CASSVAYTFAASLTDTQYF
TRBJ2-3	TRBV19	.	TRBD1	TGTGCCAGTTGGCCGGGACAGAGATCCACAGATACGCAGTATTTT	CASWPGQRSTDTQYF
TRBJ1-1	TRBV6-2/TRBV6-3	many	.	TGTGCCAGCAGTTACTGGGTGAACACTGAAGCTTTCTTT	CASSYWVNTEAFF
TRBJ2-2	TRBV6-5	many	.	TGTGCCAGCAGTACACAGGAAAACACCGGGGAGCTGTTTTTT	CASSTQENTGELFF
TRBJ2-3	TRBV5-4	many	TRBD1	TGTGCCAGCAGCTCAGCGGACAGGGGGCGCACAGATACGCAGTATTTT	CASSSADRGRTDTQYF
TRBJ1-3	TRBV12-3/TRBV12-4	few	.	TGTGCCAGCAGTTTATATACTCCTGGAAACACCATATATTTT	CASSLYTPGNTIYF
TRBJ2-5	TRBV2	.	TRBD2	TGTGCCAGCACCCTAGTAGCGGGACAAGAGACCCAGTACTTC	CASTLVAGQETQYF
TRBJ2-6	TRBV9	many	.	TGTGCCAGCAGCTACCTCCCCCCTCAGAACTCTGGGGCCAACGTCCTGACTTTC	CASSYLPPQNSGANVLTF
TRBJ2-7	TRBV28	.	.	TGTGCCAGCAGAACCCAGGGTGACGAGCAGTACTTC	CASRTQGDEQYF
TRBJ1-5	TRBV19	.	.	TGTGCCCCCACTGGAGGTTTTTCACCGCCCCCGCATTTT	CAPTGGFSPPPHF
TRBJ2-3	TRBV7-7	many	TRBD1	TGTGCTAGCAGCCGTCTCGGACAGGGTGAAATAGCAGATACGCAGTATTTT	CASSRLGQGEIADTQYF
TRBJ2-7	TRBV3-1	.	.	TGTGCCAGCAGCCCAAAGGCGAGGGGCCACGAGCAGTACTTC	CASSPKARGHEQYF
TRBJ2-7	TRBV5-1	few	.	TGCGCCAGCAGCCCGCTGGAGAGTGGGTCCTACGAGCAGTACTTC	CASSPLESGSYEQYF
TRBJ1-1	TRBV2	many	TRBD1	TGTGCCAGCAGTCCGACAGGGGGCTACACTGAAGCTTTCTTT	CASSPTGGYTEAFF
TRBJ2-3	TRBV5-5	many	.	TGTGCCAGCAGCTTGGGGGACAGCACAGATACGCAGTATTTT	CASSLGDSTDTQYF
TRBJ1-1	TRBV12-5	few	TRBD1	TGTGCTAGTGGCCCAGGACAGGGACTCTTCCTCACTGAAGCTTTCTTT	CASGPGQGLFLTEAFF
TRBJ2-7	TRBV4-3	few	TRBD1	TGCGCCAGCAGCCAAGATCCAGGGACAGCCCTCTCCTACGAGCAGTACTTC	CASSQDPGTALSYEQYF
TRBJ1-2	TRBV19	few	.	TGTGCCAGTAGTATGTATGGGAACTATGGCTACACCTTC	CASSMYGNYGYTF
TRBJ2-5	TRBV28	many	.	TGTGCCAGCAGCCGCCCGACAGAGCGGGCAAGAGAGACCCAGTACTTC	CASSRPTERARETQYF
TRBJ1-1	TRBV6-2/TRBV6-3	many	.	TGTGCCAGCAGTTATCTTCTTAACACTGAAGCTTTCTTT	CASSYLLNTEAFF
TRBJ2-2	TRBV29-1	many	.	TGCAGCGTTGAACTACAGGGAACGATGGCCGGGGAGCTGTTTTTT	CSVELQGTMAGELFF
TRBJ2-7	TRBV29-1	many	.	TGCAGCGTTGTTGGTCCGGGTTCCTACGAGCAGTACTTC	CSVVGPGSYEQYF
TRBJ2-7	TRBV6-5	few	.	TGTGCCAGCAGGCAGGGAAGCGAGCAGTACTTC	CASRQGSEQYF
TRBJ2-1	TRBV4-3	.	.	TGCGCCAGCAGCCAAGGGGTATCGGACAGTCACAATGAGCAGTTCTTC	CASSQGVSDSHNEQFF
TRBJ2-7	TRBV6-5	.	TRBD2	TGTGCCAGCAGCCGGGGGGGGGCTAGCGAGCAGTACTTC	CASSRGGASEQYF
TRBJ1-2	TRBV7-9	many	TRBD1	TGTGCCAGCAGCCCGGGCCGGGACAGGGGGGTTCAGGGCTACACCTTC	CASSPGRDRGVQGYTF
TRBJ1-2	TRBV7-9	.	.	TGTGCCAGCATCCCCCCTCATTCGACGAGAAGGGACTATGGCTACACCTTC	CASIPPHSTRRDYGYTF